The 19 T cell receptor beta chains given below trace back to one sample, sequenced in a study of T cells after yellow fever vaccination (dated by TCRdb to the late 2010s). The protocol used for the library was 5' RACE. The run used an Illumina NovaSeq 6000. TCRdb trimmed public reads at Q25 via fastp, called clones via MiXCR and kept in-frame beta chains. Duplicate CDR3 protein sequences are folded into a single record with the most common DNA and genes. The sample data list around 320,000 distinct CDR3 sequences, and approximately 10% of these were observed just once. The biggest ten clones account for about 3.7% of the sample. The treatment or condition tag for this specimen amounts to: live attenuated yellow fever vaccine strain. Sequenced here: CD4+ T cells sorted from PBMCs, sampled 5 days after the yellow fever booster vaccination. Every receptor here comes from a young man who received the YFV17D yellow fever vaccine.

This clonotype has just a few counts. The rearrangement uses TRBV10-3 and TRBJ2-3; D unclear. Germline loops: CDR1 ENHRY, CDR2 SYGVKD. V shed 4 bases and J shed 2 bases, with 10 bases lying between them. The CDR3 is 14 amino acids. The CDR3 spells CAISGSSLTDTQYF. In DNA, the CDR3 is TGTGCCATCAGTGGGTCGAGTCTCACAGATACGCAGTATTTT.

The CDR3 DNA is TGTGCCAGCGGGCGGGAGCAAGAGACCCAGTACTTC. This sequence encodes CASGREQETQYF. V and J are TRBV2 and TRBJ2-5; 7 bases align to TRBD2. The CDR3 sequence is 12 residues long. Germline-derived CDR1 and CDR2 are SNHLY and FYNNEI. V lost 8 bases to trimming and J lost 2 bases; unmatched junction nucleotides: 2. The variable domain in full, completed from reference TRBV2 and TRBJ2-5, reads EPEVTQTPSHQVTQMGQEVILRCVPISNHLYFYWYRQILGQKVEFLVSFYNNEISEKSEIFDDQFSVERPDGSNFTLKIRSTKLEDSAMYFCASGREQETQYFGPGTRLLVL.

This clonotype has at least ten counts. This chain uses TRBV5-4 with TRBJ2-2, with TRBD2 as a possible D gene (6 bases). V lost 4 bases to trimming and J lost 1 base, with 14 bases between them. CDR1 is SGHNT and CDR2 is YYREEE in the germline V gene (reference sequence). This CDR3 is 16 amino acids long. The chain's CDR3 is CASSPALGGNTGELFF. The DNA for the CDR3 is TGTGCCAGCAGCCCGGCCCTGGGGGGGAACACCGGGGAGCTGTTTTTT.

This chain joins TRBV24-1 and TRBJ2-7; TRBD2 might be the D (6 bases). CDR3 length equals 19 residues. Germline V gene lookup returns CDR1 KGHDR and CDR2 SFDVKD. The V and J ends lost 3 bases and 2 bases respectively, with 25 bases between them. CDR3 loop: CATSDRPEPWDLTTYEQYF. In nucleotides, the CDR3 is TGTGCCACCAGTGATCGACCAGAGCCATGGGACTTGACGACCTACGAGCAGTACTTC.

Comment on this clonotype: One junction end does not reproduce the germline sequence, and a read error may be involved. The chain combines TRBV6-1 with TRBJ1-2; a possible D gene is TRBD1 (6 bases). This CDR3 has 14 amino acids. Germline V gene sequence: CDR1 MNHNS, CDR2 SASEGT. CDR3 in DNA: TGTGCCAGCAGGGAAGCCGACAGGTCCGATGGCTACACCTTC. Translation gives CASREADRSDGYTF.

The rearrangement links TRBV12-3 or TRBV12-4 to TRBJ2-7; 11 bases map to TRBD2. CDR3 length equals 17 residues. Trimming removed 0 bases from V and 5 bases from J; junction bases left unmatched: 9. The CDR3 spells CASSLAQTSGTGNEQYF. The CDR3, as DNA: TGTGCCAGCAGTTTAGCGCAGACTAGCGGGACCGGCAACGAGCAGTACTTC.

The chain recombines TRBV4-1 with TRBJ2-5; D not certain. V dropped 1 base and J dropped 5 bases, with 8 bases sitting between them. The CDR3 is made up of 13 amino acids. Germline V CDR1 and CDR2: MGHRA, YSYEKL. In nucleotides, the CDR3 is TGCGCCAGCAGCCAAGCTCTCCCGGAGACCCAGTACTTC. Translated: CASSQALPETQYF.

This clonotype showed up just a few times. The chain recombines TRBV5-6 with TRBJ1-3; D remains unclear. Trimming left V 0 bases short and J 8 bases short, with 6 bases between. The CDR3 runs 12 residues. Germline V gene sequence: CDR1 SGHDT, CDR2 YYEEEE. This chain's CDR3 is CASSLERDTIYF. The DNA of the CDR3 is TGTGCCAGCAGCTTGGAGAGGGACACCATATATTTT.

The rearrangement links TRBV6-1 to TRBJ1-5, with TRBD1 matching 7 bases. CDR1 MNHNS and CDR2 SASEGT come from the germline V gene. With 4 bases clipped from V and 3 bases from J, the junction kept 12 bases outside the gene matches. The CDR3 is made up of 17 amino acids. CDR3 residues: CASSGQGISLTNQPQHF. CDR3 in DNA: TGTGCCAGCAGTGGACAGGGAATAAGCCTCACCAATCAGCCCCAGCATTTT.

This clonotype has only a few counts. V usage is TRBV7-2 and J usage is TRBJ2-5; 7 bases match TRBD2. The ends lost 5 bases at V and 11 bases at J; junction bases unmatched: 11. The CDR3 is 13 residues long. Germline loops: CDR1 SGHTA, CDR2 FQGNSA. DNA of the CDR3: TGTGCCAGCAGCCCCGGGGAACCGCGGGGGCAGTACTTC. Its translation: CASSPGEPRGQYF.

The CDR3: CASSLNRASQETQYF. DNA for the CDR3: TGTGCCAGCAGCTTAAATAGGGCCAGCCAAGAGACCCAGTACTTC. This chain joins TRBV7-2 and TRBJ2-5; D ambiguous. The CDR3 has 15 residues. V lost 2 bases to trimming and J lost 1 base, with 11 bases between them. CDR1 and CDR2 (germline): SGHTA, FQGNSA.

This clonotype was counted at least ten times. The V gene is TRBV18, the J gene TRBJ1-1, with D perhaps matching TRBD1 (6 bases). The V gene's germline CDR1 is KGHSH and CDR2 LQKENI. Trimming cost V 1 base and J 0 bases, with 9 bases left between them. The CDR3 is 15 amino acids. CDR3 region: CASSPREGVNTEAFF. CDR3 DNA: TGTGCCAGCTCACCACGGGAGGGGGTGAACACTGAAGCTTTCTTT. Full variable domain (missing parts from reference TRBV18 and TRBJ1-1): NAGVMQNPRHLVRRRGQEARLRCSPMKGHSHVYWYRQLPEEGLKFMVYLQKENIIDESGMPKERFSAEFPKEGPSILRIQQVVRGDSAAYFCASSPREGVNTEAFFGQGTRLTVV.

This clonotype was counted a few times. The J gene is TRBJ1-1, the V gene TRBV7-2; D is unclear. The CDR3 has 14 amino acids. V lost 2 bases and J lost 2, with 9 bases in between. CDR1 is SGHTA and CDR2 is FQGNSA in the germline V gene. The CDR3 spells CASSLLGFNTEAFF. The CDR3 bases are TGTGCCAGCAGCTTACTAGGGTTTAACACTGAAGCTTTCTTT.

The chain joins TRBV20-1 to TRBJ1-5; 7 bases align to TRBD1. Germline CDR1 DFQATT, CDR2 SNEGSKA (reference sequence). The ends lost 0 bases at V and 12 bases at J; junction bases unmatched: 8. The CDR3 has 13 amino acids. The CDR3 loop is CSARDGQALGQHF. Here the CDR3 DNA reads TGCAGTGCTAGAGATGGACAGGCTCTGGGCCAGCATTTT.

This clonotype has ten or more counts. This chain links TRBV19 with TRBJ1-1, with 7 bases matching TRBD1. Germline CDR1 and CDR2: LNHDA and SQIVND (reference sequence). With V trimmed by 4 bases and J by 4 bases, 9 bases remained unmatched. The CDR3 sequence is 15 residues long. CDR3 sequence: CASSTRDSRTTEAFF. The DNA for the CDR3 is TGTGCCAGTAGTACTCGGGACAGTCGGACCACTGAAGCTTTCTTT.

In this sample, this clonotype turned up a few times. The chain is built from TRBV27 and TRBJ2-7, with a weak D call TRBD1 (6 bases). The CDR3 consists of 16 residues. The germline V gene has CDR1 MNHEY and CDR2 SMNVEV (reference sequence). The V end was cut by 8 bases, the J end by 2 bases, with 22 bases between. Here the CDR3 reads CASGQLVWDKTYEQYF. The CDR3 bases are TGTGCCAGCGGGCAGTTGGTGTGGGACAAGACCTACGAGCAGTACTTC.

The sample holds many counts of this clonotype. This chain links TRBV18 with TRBJ2-7, with D unclear. CDR3 size: 12 residues. V lost 2 bases and J 5 bases, leaving 7 bases between the germline ends. CDR1 and CDR2 from the germline V gene are KGHSH and LQKENI. This CDR3 reads CASSPVNHEQYF. The CDR3 DNA is TGTGCCAGCTCACCAGTAAACCACGAGCAGTACTTC.

This clonotype has a handful of counts. The chain has TRBV12-3 or TRBV12-4 and TRBJ1-1; TRBD1 matches 7 bases. Trimming at V came to 5 bases and at J to 5 bases, leaving 11 bases not matched to a gene. The CDR3 consists of 15 residues. CDR3 in DNA: TGTGCCAGCAGTATCGACCCAGGGGGTTGGACTGAAGCTTTCTTT. It specifies CASSIDPGGWTEAFF.

V and J are TRBV5-1 and TRBJ2-5; 7 nucleotides match TRBD2. The V gene's germline CDR1 is SGHRS and CDR2 YFSETQ. Trimming removed 4 bases from V and 2 bases from J; junction bases left unmatched: 8. The CDR3 totals 15 residues. The chain's CDR3 is CASSHTGTMQETQYF. CDR3 coding DNA: TGCGCCAGCAGCCATACCGGGACTATGCAAGAGACCCAGTACTTC.